The text below deals with one TCR beta chain. The record originates from a study of blood T cells in healthy people across ages. Germline loops: CDR1 SGHDT, CDR2 YYEEEE. There are 16 residues in the CDR3. The J segment lost 2 bases and the V segment lost 2 bases, leaving 7 bases of the junction unmatched. The total RNA that was extracted per sample amounted to at least 5.5 micrograms. Next came a second PCR, run for about 7 to 12 cycles, which used a sample-barcoded 5' primer along with a J-beta primer mix. TCRdb fed the 5' RACE reads into MiXCR, producing one record per CDR3 protein. The sample records about 1.8 million distinct CDR3 sequences, around half being singletons.

The sequence was obtained from a woman in her thirties or forties in good health. This chain links TRBV5-6 with TRBJ2-1; 7 bases align to TRBD1. Sequenced sample: blood. The CDR3 reads CASSFSPGQTYNEQFF. The DNA of the CDR3 is TGTGCCAGCAGCTTCTCACCGGGACAGACCTACAATGAGCAGTTCTTC. Full variable domain (outside the CDR3, taken from reference TRBV5-6 and TRBJ2-1): DAGVTQSPTHLIKTRGQQVTLRCSPKSGHDTVSWYQQALGQGPQFIFQYYEEEERQRGNFPDRFSGHQFPNYSSELNVNALLLGDSALYLCASSFSPGQTYNEQFFGPGTRLTVL.